This T cell receptor (beta chain) was identified during a study of Tregs in tolerant kidney transplant recipients. Study conclusions and caveats: Tregs expanded with activated donor B cells seemed most donor-specific. Few patients were studied, so findings need validation in larger groups.

This CDR3 is 16 amino acids long. Germline-derived CDR1 and CDR2 are MNHEY and SMNVEV (reference sequence). Losses at the gene ends were 4 bases for V and 4 bases for J; bases not matched to a gene: 8. Some clones are missing from TCRdb's copy, which holds only in-frame ones; the method was immunoSEQ multiplex PCR. The sample consists of some 88,000 clones, more than 90% of them appearing once. About this clone itself: What it binds is unknown.

The receptor was derived from a human donor in good health. The sequencing sample was made of CD8+ T cells from blood. The V call is TRBV27, the J call TRBJ2-1, with 9 nucleotides matching TRBD1. DNA for the CDR3: TGTGCCAGCAGTTCCCCCTGGGACAGGGAATACAATGAGCAGTTCTTC. Encoded protein: CASSSPWDREYNEQFF.